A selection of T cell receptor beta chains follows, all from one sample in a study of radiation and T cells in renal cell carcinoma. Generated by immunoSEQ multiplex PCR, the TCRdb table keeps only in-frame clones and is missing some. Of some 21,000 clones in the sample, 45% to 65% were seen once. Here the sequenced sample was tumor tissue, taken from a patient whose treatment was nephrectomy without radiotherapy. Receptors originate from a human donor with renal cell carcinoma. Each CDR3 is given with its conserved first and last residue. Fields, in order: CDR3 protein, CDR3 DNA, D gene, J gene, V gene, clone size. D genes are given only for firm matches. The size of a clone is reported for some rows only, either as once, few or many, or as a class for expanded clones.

CDR3 protein: CASSVGRSANYGYTF
CDR3 DNA: TGTGCCAGCAGCGTAGGACGGTCAGCTAACTATGGCTACACCTTC
D gene: .
J gene: TRBJ1-2
V gene: TRBV9
clone size: .

CDR3 protein: CASSPGTGMYSPLHF
CDR3 DNA: TGTGCCAGCAGCCCTGGGACAGGGATGTATTCACCCCTCCACTTT
D gene: TRBD1
J gene: TRBJ1-6
V gene: TRBV6-1
clone size: .

CDR3 protein: CASSLGRGGTEAFF
CDR3 DNA: TGTGCCAGCAGCCTTGGCAGGGGGGGCACTGAAGCTTTCTTT
D gene: TRBD1
J gene: TRBJ1-1
V gene: TRBV11-1
clone size: .

CDR3 protein: CASSPSGGSGANVLTF
CDR3 DNA: TGTGCCAGCAGCCCGAGCGGAGGCTCTGGGGCCAACGTCCTGACTTTC
D gene: .
J gene: TRBJ2-6
V gene: TRBV7-3
clone size: .

CDR3 protein: CASSQDYRALNTEAFF
CDR3 DNA: TGTGCCAGCAGCCAAGACTACAGGGCTTTGAACACTGAAGCTTTCTTT
D gene: .
J gene: TRBJ1-1
V gene: TRBV4-2
clone size: .

CDR3 protein: CASSPEAGGAEQPQHF
CDR3 DNA: TGCGCCAGCAGCCCGGAGGCAGGGGGCGCCGAACAGCCCCAGCATTTT
D gene: TRBD1
J gene: TRBJ1-5
V gene: TRBV5-1
clone size: few

CDR3 protein: CASSFRQGYMNTEAFF
CDR3 DNA: TGTGCCAGCAGCTTCCGGCAGGGATACATGAACACTGAAGCTTTCTTT
D gene: .
J gene: TRBJ1-1
V gene: TRBV7-9
clone size: .

CDR3 protein: CASSADRVREETQYF
CDR3 DNA: TGTGCCAGCAGCGCGGACAGGGTTCGAGAAGAGACCCAGTACTTC
D gene: TRBD1
J gene: TRBJ2-5
V gene: TRBV7-2
clone size: few

CDR3 protein: CASSLTGKANYGYTF
CDR3 DNA: TGTGCCAGCAGCTTGACGGGGAAAGCTAACTATGGCTACACCTTC
D gene: .
J gene: TRBJ1-2
V gene: TRBV13
clone size: once

CDR3 protein: CAWSVGALKVETQYF
CDR3 DNA: TGTGCCTGGAGTGTGGGGGCCCTCAAGGTGGAGACCCAGTACTTC
D gene: .
J gene: TRBJ2-5
V gene: TRBV30
clone size: .

CDR3 protein: CASSYFDVPANEQFF
CDR3 DNA: TGTGCCAGCAGTTACTTCGATGTACCTGCGAATGAGCAGTTCTTC
D gene: .
J gene: TRBJ2-1
V gene: TRBV6-5
clone size: .

CDR3 protein: CASSLGGPRNTGELFF
CDR3 DNA: TGTGCCAGCAGCTTAGGGGGACCGAGAAACACCGGGGAGCTGTTTTTT
D gene: .
J gene: TRBJ2-2
V gene: TRBV7-6
clone size: once

CDR3 protein: CASSPLSAQGGGELFF
CDR3 DNA: TGTGCCAGCTCACCCCTGAGCGCCCAGGGGGGCGGGGAGCTGTTTTTT
D gene: .
J gene: TRBJ2-2
V gene: TRBV18
clone size: few

CDR3 protein: CASSQDLGGTQYF
CDR3 DNA: TGTGCCAGCAGCCAAGATCTTGGGGGGACCCAGTACTTC
D gene: .
J gene: TRBJ2-5
V gene: TRBV14
clone size: .

CDR3 protein: CAWSVNIGEQYF
CDR3 DNA: TGTGCCTGGAGTGTAAATATTGGCGAGCAGTACTTC
D gene: .
J gene: TRBJ2-7
V gene: TRBV30
clone size: .